These T cell receptor beta chains were read from a single sample in a study of metastatic and nonmetastatic thyroid tumors. TCRdb re-clonotyped the PCR reads through MiXCR. The repertoire holds thousands of clones, with 25% to 35% as singletons. The sample taken for sequencing was adjacent normal tissue. The origin of the receptors is a female donor with papillary thyroid cancer or a benign thyroid nodule (not recorded which). Some clones in this sample may be carry-over from other donors' samples. Both conserved end residues are part of each CDR3. Each record gives: J gene, clone size, V gene, D gene, CDR3 DNA, CDR3 protein. A D gene is named only where the DNA matches it firmly. Rows may omit the clone size; those that give it use once, few, many or a size class.

TRBJ2-1 large TRBV7-2 . TGTGCCAGCAGCCGCCAAATAGACGAGCAGTTCTTC CASSRQIDEQFF
TRBJ2-1 medium-sized TRBV4-1 . TGCGCCAGCAGCCAAGAAGGGCGTAACTCCTACAATGAGCAGTTCTTC CASSQEGRNSYNEQFF
TRBJ1-6 . TRBV9 . TGTGCCAGCAGCGTAGGAGCAGGTCTAAATTCACCCCTCCACTTT CASSVGAGLNSPLHF
TRBJ2-7 . TRBV11-2 TRBD2 TGTGCCAGCAGCGGGACTAGCAGCGACGAGCAGTACTTC CASSGTSSDEQYF
TRBJ1-2 . TRBV9 . TGTGCCAGCAGCCCGGGGACTACGGGGGGTTATGGCTACACCTTC CASSPGTTGGYGYTF
TRBJ2-3 . TRBV9 . TGTGCCAGCAGCTACGTAGGTGGGGGAGGAGATACGCAGTATTTT CASSYVGGGGDTQYF
TRBJ2-2 few TRBV6-1 TRBD2 TGTGCCAGCTCTCAGGCCAGTCGAGCGGGGGCCGGGGAGCTGTTTTTT CASSQASRAGAGELFF
TRBJ2-1 many TRBV5-4 TRBD1 TGTGCCAGCACTCCCGGGACAGGGTATGAGGGTGAGCAGTTCTTC CASTPGTGYEGEQFF
TRBJ2-2 medium-sized TRBV6-2/TRBV6-3 . TGTGCCAGACACACCGGGGAGCTGTTTTTT CARHTGELFF
TRBJ2-1 . TRBV20-1 . TGCAGTGCTACTACGGGGGCAGACTACAATGAGCAGTTCTTC CSATTGADYNEQFF
TRBJ2-6 few TRBV2 . TGTGCCAGCGGACTCTCTGGGGCCAACGTCCTGACTTTC CASGLSGANVLTF
TRBJ2-7 few TRBV12-3/TRBV12-4 . TGTGCCAGCAGTTGGGGTAGCGAAGCTTACGATCAGTACTTC CASSWGSEAYDQYF
TRBJ1-2 . TRBV28 . TGTGCCAGCAGTTTGTTCGGGGACTATGGCTACACCTTC CASSLFGDYGYTF
TRBJ1-2 few TRBV20-1 TRBD1 TGCAGTGCTACCCGGGACAGGGGGAACTATGGCTACACCTTC CSATRDRGNYGYTF
TRBJ2-7 medium-sized TRBV6-1 TRBD1 TGTGCCAGCAGTCCCGGACAGGGGGCTCCGCAGTACTTC CASSPGQGAPQYF
TRBJ1-6 few TRBV6-5 . TGTGCCAGCAGTTACTCGTTCCCACCCCTCCACTTT CASSYSFPPLHF
TRBJ2-1 few TRBV6-2/TRBV6-3 . TGTGCCAGCAGTTCAATCCAGGGAAGGGGATACAATGAGCAGTTCTTC CASSSIQGRGYNEQFF
TRBJ2-7 medium-sized TRBV5-4 . TGTGCCAGCAGCTTGGCGGGTCTGACCTACGAGCAGTACTTC CASSLAGLTYEQYF
TRBJ1-1 many TRBV28 . TGTGCCAGCAGTCTGACCCGCTTCGAAGCTTTCTTT CASSLTRFEAFF
TRBJ2-1 . TRBV5-1 TRBD2 TGCGCCAGCAGTAGCGGGAGTTTCAATGAGCAGTTCTTC CASSSGSFNEQFF
TRBJ2-2 few TRBV27 . TGTGCCAGCAGACCCCTCGGGGAACCTGGGGACACCGGGGAGCTGTTTTTT CASRPLGEPGDTGELFF
TRBJ1-2 . TRBV11-2 TRBD1 TGTGCCAGCAGCCCGGCTCCGGGACAGGGTGGCTACACCTTC CASSPAPGQGGYTF
TRBJ1-6 . TRBV4-3 . TGCGCCAGCAGCCCCCTAGGTGGAAGCAATTCACCCCTCCACTTT CASSPLGGSNSPLHF
TRBJ2-7 . TRBV2 TRBD2 TGTGCCAGCACTCTAATAGCGGGAAGATTATCGGAGCAGTACTTC CASTLIAGRLSEQYF
TRBJ2-2 . TRBV20-1 TRBD2 TGCAGTGCTAGAGATCTGGCTAGCGGGAGTTGGAGTGGCACCGGGGAGCTGTTTTTT CSARDLASGSWSGTGELFF
TRBJ2-1 few TRBV29-1 TRBD2 TGCAGCGTTGAAGATAGCGGGAGGGTCACCTACAATGAGCAGTTCTTC CSVEDSGRVTYNEQFF
TRBJ2-7 . TRBV11-1 . TGTGCCAGCAGCCCGTCAGGCAGGAGAAGTTCTTACGAGCAGTACTTC CASSPSGRRSSYEQYF
TRBJ2-2 few TRBV6-2/TRBV6-3 TRBD1 TGTGCCAGCAGTCCGGGGACAGGGCTGCTGGAGCTGTTTTTT CASSPGTGLLELFF
TRBJ2-7 . TRBV19 TRBD2 TGTGCCAGTAGTATAGACGGGAGGGCTGAGCAGTACTTC CASSIDGRAEQYF
TRBJ2-5 . TRBV27 . TGTGCCAGCAGTCTTAATCAAGAGACCCAGTACTTC CASSLNQETQYF
TRBJ1-6 few TRBV5-1 . TGCGCCAGCAGCTTGGTGGCAGCGAGCTCCTATAATTCACCCCTCCACTTT CASSLVAASSYNSPLHF
TRBJ2-1 . TRBV7-2 TRBD2 TGTGCCAGGAGACTAGCGGGAGGGCAGCACAATGAGCAGTTCTTC CARRLAGGQHNEQFF
TRBJ2-7 few TRBV20-1 . TGCAGTGCCATATCTGCCCACGAGCAGTACTTC CSAISAHEQYF
TRBJ2-3 medium-sized TRBV11-2 TRBD2 TGTGCCAGCAGCTTAGATCGGGGTGGACTAGCGGGGGGCACAGATACGCAGTATTTT CASSLDRGGLAGGTDTQYF
TRBJ2-7 few TRBV6-5 . TGTGCCAGCAGGACCGAGCCCTTCAGGGGGGGATCCTACGAGCAGTACTTC CASRTEPFRGGSYEQYF
TRBJ2-3 medium-sized TRBV5-1 . TGCGCCAGCGCCCAGCTTGTCCAATCAGATACGCAGTATTTT CASAQLVQSDTQYF
TRBJ2-7 few TRBV27 TRBD2 TGTGCCAGCAGTTTATTTGGGACTAGCGAGGTGGCCACCCCTTACTTC CASSLFGTSEVATPYF
TRBJ1-2 few TRBV19 TRBD1 TGTGCCACCCTGGTGGGGACAGGGGGGAGAGATGGCTACACCTTC CATLVGTGGRDGYTF
TRBJ2-3 many TRBV24-1 TRBD2 TGTGCCACCAGTGACCCCGGGACTAGCGGGGGCACAGATACGCAGTATTTT CATSDPGTSGGTDTQYF
TRBJ1-1 . TRBV19 . TGTGCCAGTAGTTCAAGGGGGGGGAGCTGGGACACTGAAGCTTTCTTT CASSSRGGSWDTEAFF
TRBJ2-7 few TRBV12-3/TRBV12-4 . TGTGCCAGCACCTCTACAGGACCCGACGAGCAGTACTTC CASTSTGPDEQYF
TRBJ2-1 . TRBV6-4 . TGTGCCAGCAGTGAGGGGTACCCCAATGAGCAGTTCTTC CASSEGYPNEQFF
TRBJ1-4 few TRBV30 . TGTGCCTGGAGTGTACAGAAGGGGAAAGAAAAACTGTTTTTT CAWSVQKGKEKLFF
TRBJ2-7 . TRBV12-3/TRBV12-4 . TGTGCCAGCAGCTCATACCGGAGGTCCTACGAGCAGTACTTC CASSSYRRSYEQYF
TRBJ1-2 few TRBV11-2 . TGTGCCAGCAGCCCGCAGGGATCGCATGGCTACACCTTC CASSPQGSHGYTF
TRBJ1-2 few TRBV6-2/TRBV6-3 TRBD1 TGTGCCAGCAGTTGGACAGGGGGCTATGGCTACACCTTC CASSWTGGYGYTF
TRBJ2-7 many TRBV12-3/TRBV12-4 TRBD1 TGTGCCAGCAGTTACAGGGGGCTTGAGCAGTACTTC CASSYRGLEQYF
TRBJ1-2 . TRBV25-1 . TGTGCCAGCAGGGGGCAGTTTGATGGCTACACCTTC CASRGQFDGYTF
TRBJ1-5 once TRBV20-1 . TGCAGTGCTTTCCCGGGGGCGGGGGGACAGCCCCAGCATTTT CSAFPGAGGQPQHF
TRBJ2-1 . TRBV6-2/TRBV6-3 . TGTGCCAGCAGTTACTCGTTAAAGGGGGACCAAAATGAGCAGTTCTTC CASSYSLKGDQNEQFF
TRBJ2-7 . TRBV2 . TGTGCCAGCAGTGAAGTTCTGCGCCCTTACGAGCAGTACTTC CASSEVLRPYEQYF
TRBJ2-6 . TRBV5-4 TRBD1 TGTGCCAGCAGCTCAGGGGGAGCTGGGGCCAACGTCCTGACTTTC CASSSGGAGANVLTF
TRBJ2-1 few TRBV6-1 . TGTGCCAGCAGTGGTTACAGGGCGGGCTCCTACAATGAGCAGTTCTTC CASSGYRAGSYNEQFF
TRBJ1-2 . TRBV11-2 . TGTGCCAGCAGCTTAGGGGAGCAGGGACGGTTATATGGCTACACCTTC CASSLGEQGRLYGYTF